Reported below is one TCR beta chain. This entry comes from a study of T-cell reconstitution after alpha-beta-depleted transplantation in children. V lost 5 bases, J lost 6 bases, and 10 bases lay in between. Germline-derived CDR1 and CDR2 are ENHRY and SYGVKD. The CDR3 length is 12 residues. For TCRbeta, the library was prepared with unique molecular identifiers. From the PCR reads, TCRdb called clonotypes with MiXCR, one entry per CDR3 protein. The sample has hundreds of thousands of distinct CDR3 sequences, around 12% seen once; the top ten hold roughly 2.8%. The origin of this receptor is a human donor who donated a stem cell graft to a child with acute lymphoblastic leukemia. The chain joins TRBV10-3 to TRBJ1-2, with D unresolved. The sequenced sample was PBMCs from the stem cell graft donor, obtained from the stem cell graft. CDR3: CAISTGEDGYTF. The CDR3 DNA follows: TGTGCCATCAGTACGGGTGAGGATGGCTACACCTTC.